A single sample is the source of the 11 T cell receptor beta chains below, sequenced in a study of OX40 agonist ivuxolimab in advanced cancers. Data came from immunoSEQ multiplex PCR; TCRdb stores just in-frame clones and leaves some out. This sample carries 55,000 or so clones, 86% of them seen once, and the ten largest clones take around 6.9%. Sequencing used CD4+ or CD8+ T cells sorted from blood, obtained in a trial of the OX40 agonist ivuxolimab. The receptors here all came from an adult with an advanced solid tumor such as melanoma, head and neck, liver or kidney cancer.

CDR3 nucleotides: TGCGCCAGCACCAGTCTAGCAGATACGCAGTATTTT. This sequence encodes CASTSLADTQYF. The chain combines TRBV5-1 with TRBJ2-3; no clear D gene. This CDR3 contains 12 residues. Germline values: CDR1 SGHRS, CDR2 YFSETQ. Trimming removed 6 bases from V and 4 bases from J, with 9 bases in between.

The chain carries TRBV7-9 and TRBJ1-6, with unresolved D. V was cut by 4 bases and J by 11 bases, with 12 bases left in between. CDR1 and CDR2 (germline): SEHNR, FQNEAQ (reference sequence). This CDR3 contains 13 residues. The CDR3 coding sequence is TGTGCCAGCAGCTGGTCGGAGAGAACACCCCTCCACTTT. Protein product: CASSWSERTPLHF.

V gene TRBV5-1 combines with J gene TRBJ2-1; D possibly corresponds to TRBD1 (6 bases). The germline CDR1 and CDR2 sequences are SGHRS and YFSETQ. V was trimmed by 2 bases and J by 9 bases, leaving 9 bases between them. The CDR3 sequence is 12 residues long. CDR3 amino acids: CASSLTGSEQFF. DNA for the CDR3: TGCGCCAGCAGCTTAACAGGGTCTGAGCAGTTCTTC.

The chain recombines TRBV30 with TRBJ2-3; TRBD2 agrees at 9 bases. The V gene end was trimmed by 4 bases and the J gene end by 2 bases; junction bases not matched to a gene: 10. Germline V gene lookup returns CDR1 GTSNPN and CDR2 SVGIG (reference sequence). The CDR3 totals 16 residues. CDR3 DNA sequence: TGTGCCTGGACCCACCGGGCGGGGGGGACCACAGATACGCAGTATTTT. The encoded protein is CAWTHRAGGTTDTQYF.

This clone was detected only once. The V gene is TRBV7-9, the J gene TRBJ1-6, with D maybe TRBD1 (6 bases). V lost 2 bases to trimming and J lost 9 bases, with 14 bases between them. Germline V gene lookup returns CDR1 SEHNR and CDR2 FQNEAQ (reference sequence). The CDR3 runs 15 residues. Here the CDR3 reads CASSLNGDTASPLHF. In DNA, the CDR3 is TGTGCCAGCAGCTTAAATGGGGACACCGCTTCACCCCTCCACTTT.

This chain joins TRBV18 and TRBJ1-2; tentatively, D is TRBD1 (6 bases). The CDR3 length is 15 residues. Germline V lookup: CDR1 KGHSH, CDR2 LQKENI. Trimming took off 2 bases at V and 7 bases at J, with 17 bases between the two ends. Here the CDR3 reads CASSPGSGGSGGYTF. CDR3 in DNA: TGTGCCAGCTCACCAGGCTCGGGGGGCTCAGGTGGCTACACCTTC.

This chain joins TRBV9 and TRBJ2-3; D gene ambiguous. The CDR3 runs to 11 residues. V gave up 4 bases and J gave up 2 bases, with 2 bases separating them. Germline V lookup: CDR1 SGDLS, CDR2 YYNGEE. The CDR3 coding sequence is TGTGCCAGCAGCTACACAGATACGCAGTATTTT. Amino acid sequence: CASSYTDTQYF.

J is TRBJ1-1 and V is TRBV7-3; D remains ambiguous. Looked up from germline, CDR1 is SGHTA and CDR2 is FQGTGA. The CDR3 spans 14 residues. V lost 1 base to trimming and J lost 3 bases, with 9 bases between them. CDR3: CASSLNPGDTEAFF. The CDR3 DNA follows: TGTGCCAGCAGCTTAAACCCCGGTGACACTGAAGCTTTCTTT.

The chain employs TRBV2 and TRBJ1-4, with a tentative D call TRBD1 (5 bases). Germline assignment: CDR1 SNHLY and CDR2 FYNNEI. The CDR3 extends over 15 amino acids. V was pared by 0 bases and J by 8 bases, with 13 bases between. In DNA, the CDR3 is TGTGCCAGCAGTGAAGCGCTTGGGGGAGTCGAAAAACTGTTTTTT. This encodes CASSEALGGVEKLFF.

This chain uses TRBV10-2 with TRBJ1-1, with 8 bases aligning to TRBD1. The CDR3 length is 15 residues. The J segment lost 5 bases and the V segment lost 0 bases, leaving 5 bases of the junction unmatched. Germline CDR1 reads WSHSY; CDR2 reads SAAADI. The CDR3 DNA reads TGCGCCAGCAGTGAGTCCACAGGGGGAAGTACTGAAGCTTTCTTT. Amino acids: CASSESTGGSTEAFF.

The V gene is TRBV5-1, the J gene TRBJ2-5; TRBD2 is a possible D gene (5 bases). CDR1 and CDR2 from the germline V gene are SGHRS and YFSETQ. V was shortened by 4 bases and J by 4 bases, with 17 bases between the two germline ends. This CDR3 has 15 amino acids. The CDR3 loop reads CASSVRHRGAETQYF. The CDR3 nucleotides are TGCGCCAGCAGCGTTAGACACCGGGGTGCAGAGACCCAGTACTTC.